The subject of this entry is one T cell receptor beta chain. The data originate from a study of blood T cell repertoires in COVID-19. For the study at large: The analysed material was cDNA or gDNA that came from T cells, B-cell-depleted T cells, or PBMCs.

V lost 3 bases to trimming and J lost 7 bases, with 7 bases between them. There are 12 residues in the CDR3. In the original processing: Amplified reference gene primers provided the basis for estimating nucleated cell counts. Clones were sequenced by immunoSEQ multiplex PCR, and TCRdb holds only the in-frame ones, with some missing. That table furnishes V, J and clone size, whereas the DNA furnished D and trimming. The sample yields under 250,000 clones, roughly nine tenths seen once. This TCR derives from a man aged 55 to 70 with acute or convalescent COVID-19. The sample comprised peripheral blood. The rearrangement links TRBV12-3 or TRBV12-4 to TRBJ1-5; D is unresolved. CDR3 loop: CASSFQKQPQHF. The CDR3 DNA sequence: TGTGCCAGCAGTTTTCAGAAGCAGCCCCAGCATTTT.